This TCR beta chain was sequenced in a study of long-term antiretroviral therapy in people with HIV. Study outcomes and limitations: Repertoire dominance by clones expanded before ART was seen at all time points. Among HIV repertoires, CDR3 length ranges were narrower than those of controls.

On this clone itself: Its antigen is undetermined.

Survey-level immunoSEQ v3.0 assays were run. Sequencing was performed with immunoSEQ multiplex PCR; in TCRdb, only in-frame clones are kept and a portion is missing. This sample has more than 20,000 clones, with about 85% found just once. Germline-derived CDR1 and CDR2 are LNHNV and YYDKDF (reference sequence). The CDR3 is made up of 15 amino acids. The V end was cut by 6 bases, the J end by 0 bases, with 15 bases between. The specimen was unsorted PBMCs, collected 2.3 years after starting antiretroviral therapy. This receptor was taken from a man aged 35-49 years with HIV. The chain has TRBV15 and TRBJ2-7, with TRBD1 as a possible D gene (7 bases). In DNA form, the CDR3 reads TGTGCCACCAGTAACCAGGGGGGACACTCCTACGAGCAGTACTTC. It translates to CATSNQGGHSYEQYF. The complete variable domain, with remaining parts taken from reference TRBV15 and TRBJ2-7, reads DAMVIQNPRYQVTQFGKPVTLSCSQTLNHNVMYWYQQKSSQAPKLLFHYYDKDFNNEADTPDNFQSRRPNTSFCFLDIRSPGLGDTAMYLCATSNQGGHSYEQYFGPGTRLTVT.